A single sample is the source of the 19 T cell receptor beta chains below, sequenced in a study of T cell responses to AZD1222 COVID-19 vaccine. Generated by immunoSEQ multiplex PCR, the TCRdb table keeps only in-frame clones and is missing some. The sample consists of about 110,000 clones, about 95% of them appearing once. The sample in question was peripheral blood, obtained 28 days after the second AZD1222 dose. The receptors come from an adult who received the AZD1222 COVID-19 vaccine.

The chain carries TRBV5-4 and TRBJ2-1; a possible D gene is TRBD2 (5 bases). The V gene lost 2 bases and the J gene lost 0 bases, with 6 bases spanning the gap. The CDR3 extends over 14 amino acids. Germline V gene data show CDR1 as SGHNT and CDR2 as YYREEE (reference sequence). CDR3 loop: CASSFRDSYNEQFF. As DNA, the CDR3 is TGTGCCAGCAGCTTCCGGGACTCCTACAATGAGCAGTTCTTC.

The chain combines TRBV2 with TRBJ2-7; 9 nucleotides line up with TRBD1. The CDR3 is 15 residues long. Losses at the gene ends were 7 bases for V and 2 bases for J; bases not matched to a gene: 9. From germline, CDR1 is SNHLY and CDR2 FYNNEI. As DNA, the CDR3 is TGTGCCAGCACAATTACCGGGACAGGGACCTACGAGCAGTACTTC. It codes for CASTITGTGTYEQYF.

Only one count was recorded for this clone. The V and J genes are TRBV19 and TRBJ1-1, with 7 positions matching TRBD1. With V trimmed by 5 bases and J by 0 bases, 3 bases remained unmatched. CDR1 LNHDA and CDR2 SQIVND come from the germline V gene (reference sequence). CDR3 length equals 14 residues. CDR3 bases: TGTGCCAGTAGTGTGGGACAGTTGAACACTGAAGCTTTCTTT. This translates into CASSVGQLNTEAFF.

The chain is built from TRBV7-6 and TRBJ2-7; 9 nucleotides agree with TRBD1. J was trimmed by 2 bases and V by 5 bases; bases with no gene match: 7. The length of the CDR3 is 15 residues. Germline loops: CDR1 SGHVS, CDR2 FNYEAQ. The CDR3 sequence is CASSKGQGGPYEQYF. Here the CDR3 DNA reads TGTGCCAGCAGCAAGGGACAGGGTGGTCCCTACGAGCAGTACTTC.

This chain uses TRBV12-2 with TRBJ1-2; the D call in the table, TRBD1, was not verified against the DNA. TRBV12-2 is a pseudogene. The CDR3 has 16 residues. The CDR3 bases are TGTGCAAGTCGCTTCACCGGGACAGGGCTGAACTATGGCTACACCTTC. Amino acid sequence: CASRFTGTGLNYGYTF.

J is TRBJ2-2 and V is TRBV2, with TRBD1 matching 7 bases. This CDR3 is 12 amino acids long. V lost 11 bases to trimming and J lost 2 bases; unmatched junction nucleotides: 2. Germline lookup yields CDR1 SNHLY and CDR2 FYNNEI. The CDR3 DNA follows: TGTGCCGGGACAGACAACACCGGGGAGCTGTTTTTT. This translates into CAGTDNTGELFF.

V gene TRBV24-1 combines with J gene TRBJ2-1; 7 bases fit TRBD2. V trimming: 3 bases; J trimming: 6 bases; junction bases outside the gene matches: 10. Looked up from germline, CDR1 is KGHDR and CDR2 is SFDVKD. The CDR3 is 16 residues long. The CDR3 protein is CATSDTGEGLINEQFF. The CDR3 DNA reads TGTGCCACCAGTGATACGGGGGAGGGATTGATCAATGAGCAGTTCTTC.

The chain has TRBV3-1 (or the pseudogene TRBV3-2) and TRBJ1-5, with TRBD1 as a possible D gene (5 bases). Germline V gene data show CDR1 as LGHDT and CDR2 as YNNKEL (reference sequence). The CDR3 loop spans 13 amino acids. Trimming shortened V by 4 bases and J by 6 bases, and 10 bases separated the two germline ends. The CDR3 DNA follows: TGTGCCAGCAGCCCCAGAGGGACTCAGCCCCAGCATTTT. This sequence encodes CASSPRGTQPQHF.

The rearrangement links TRBV27 to TRBJ1-1; maybe TRBD1 (5 bases). From germline, CDR1 is MNHEY and CDR2 SMNVEV (reference sequence). The CDR3 has 14 residues. Deletions cut 3 bases from V and 5 bases from J, with 13 bases between. The CDR3 DNA follows: TGTGCCAGCAGTTTCCAGGGTGTTGCGACTGAAGCTTTCTTT. Amino acids: CASSFQGVATEAFF.

The chain links TRBV15 to TRBJ1-5; 7 bases map to TRBD1. In germline, CDR1 is LNHNV, CDR2 YYDKDF (reference sequence). The CDR3 loop spans 17 amino acids. The ends lost 1 base at V and 0 bases at J; junction bases unmatched: 6. CDR3 DNA sequence: TGTGCCACCAGCAGAGCCCGACAGGGTTATAGCAATCAGCCCCAGCATTTT. Translating it yields CATSRARQGYSNQPQHF.

The chain links TRBV7-9 to TRBJ1-6; D gene ambiguous. The CDR3 is 11 residues long. Trimming left V 5 bases short and J 13 bases short, with 9 bases between. CDR1 and CDR2 from the germline V gene are SEHNR and FQNEAQ (reference sequence). CDR3 nucleotides: TGTGCCAGCAGCCCGGACGGCCCCCTCCACTTT. Translating it yields CASSPDGPLHF.

This chain joins TRBV19 and TRBJ1-5; tentative D call: TRBD1 (5 bases). The germline CDR1 and CDR2 sequences are LNHDA and SQIVND (reference sequence). The ends were cut back, 7 bases at V and 1 base at J, with 11 bases in the middle. The CDR3 consists of 14 residues. CDR3 protein: CASIVWGSNQPQHF. CDR3 DNA sequence: TGTGCCAGTATTGTTTGGGGGAGCAATCAGCCCCAGCATTTT.

The chain couples TRBV19 to TRBJ2-7; 7 positions agree with TRBD2. Germline values: CDR1 LNHDA, CDR2 SQIVND (reference sequence). The CDR3 runs 18 residues. Losses at the gene ends were 5 bases for V and 3 bases for J; bases not matched to a gene: 19. The CDR3 DNA reads as TGTGCCAGTAGTCACCCATCAGTTCGTGCGGGAGTGAGCTACGAGCAGTACTTC. Its translation: CASSHPSVRAGVSYEQYF.

The V and J genes are TRBV18 and TRBJ2-5, with 7 bases that match TRBD2. V gave up 1 base and J gave up 3 bases; unmatched junction bases: 5. The germline V gene encodes CDR1 KGHSH and CDR2 LQKENI. This CDR3 has 15 amino acids. The CDR3 DNA is TGTGCCAGCTCACCACGAACCAGCGGGGAAGAGACCCAGTACTTC. Its translation is CASSPRTSGEETQYF.

This chain links TRBV4-1 with TRBJ2-3, with D perhaps assigned TRBD1 or TRBD2 (5 bases each). Trimming took 11 bases from V and 2 from J, leaving 17 bases between them. The CDR3 sequence is 14 residues long. CDR1 is MGHRA and CDR2 is YSYEKL in the germline V gene. CDR3 in amino acids: CAAASGQLTDTQYF. DNA of the CDR3: TGCGCCGCCGCGTCGGGGCAGCTCACAGATACGCAGTATTTT.

Written as DNA, the CDR3 is TGCGCCAGCAGCTTTAGGGGCAGGGCCGTCTACAATGAGCAGTTCTTC. It codes for CASSFRGRAVYNEQFF. The chain is built from TRBV5-1 and TRBJ2-1; D might be TRBD1 (5 bases). V gave up 2 bases and J gave up 3 bases, with 15 bases separating them. Germline values: CDR1 SGHRS, CDR2 YFSETQ. The CDR3 runs 16 residues.

The chain links TRBV14 to TRBJ2-3; D remains unclear. CDR1 and CDR2 from the germline V gene are SGHDN and FVKESK. This CDR3 is 14 amino acids long. Trimming took off 2 bases at V and 6 bases at J, with 12 bases between the two ends. CDR3 loop: CASSQTTALDTQYF. The CDR3, as DNA: TGTGCCAGCAGCCAAACAACCGCCTTGGATACGCAGTATTTT.

V and J are TRBV5-1 and TRBJ2-3, with D unresolved. The CDR3 covers 12 residues. The V and J ends lost 4 bases and 2 bases respectively, with 5 bases between them. In germline, CDR1 is SGHRS, CDR2 YFSETQ. The CDR3 DNA is TGCGCCAGCAGCCTCGACACAGATACGCAGTATTTT. It specifies CASSLDTDTQYF.

In this sample, this clone turned up a few times. The chain recombines TRBV7-6 with TRBJ1-5; D is possibly TRBD1 (5 bases). This CDR3 has 13 amino acids. Germline V gene lookup returns CDR1 SGHVS and CDR2 FNYEAQ. The V end was cut by 1 base, the J end by 4 bases, with 5 bases between. CDR3 DNA sequence: TGTGCCAGCAGCTTAGGACAGAATCAGCCCCAGCATTTT. Amino acids: CASSLGQNQPQHF.